The T cell receptor (beta chain) under discussion was sequenced for a study of CD8 T cells in Susac syndrome. This clonotype came up a few times. The length of the CDR3 is 13 residues. V was clipped by 8 bases and J by 4 bases, with 12 bases between them. CDR1 and CDR2 (germline): SEHNR, FQNEAQ (reference sequence). About 0.45 to 1 ug RNA was reverse transcribed with random hexamers. TCRdb re-called the immunoSEQ multiplex PCR reads with MiXCR, one entry per CDR3 protein. The data hold under 200,000 distinct CDR3 sequences, with about 95% observed a single time. Sequencing input: CD8+ T cells from PBMCs. This chain joins TRBV7-9 and TRBJ2-1; weak D call: TRBD2 (5 bases). The source is a human donor with Susac syndrome. CDR3 protein: CASSLEAYNEQFF. DNA of the CDR3: TGTGCCAGCTCACTAGAAGCATACAATGAGCAGTTCTTC.